This T cell receptor beta chain was sequenced during a study of response to subunit inactivated influenza vaccine. From the RT-PCR reads, TCRdb called clonotypes with MiXCR, one entry per CDR3 protein. The table shows hundreds of thousands of distinct CDR3 sequences, with roughly 22% occurring only once. CDR1 is SGHVS and CDR2 is FQNEAQ in the germline V gene. This CDR3 is 18 amino acids long. V lost 0 bases to trimming and J lost 4 bases, with 21 bases between them. Study observations and caveats: With each seasonal influenza vaccination, the authors suggested, few new T cells are recruited.

As concerns this clonotype: No antigen is known for it.

The sample in question was PBMCs from blood, obtained approximately 20 months after vaccination. V and J are TRBV7-8 and TRBJ1-1, with D maybe TRBD1 (6 bases). The origin of this receptor is a man between 50 and 75 years old who received an inactivated influenza vaccine. The CDR3 nucleotides are TGTGCCAGCAGCTTAGCGGGGGCCGGAACAGTATTGGCCACTGAAGCTTTCTTT. Translation: CASSLAGAGTVLATEAFF.